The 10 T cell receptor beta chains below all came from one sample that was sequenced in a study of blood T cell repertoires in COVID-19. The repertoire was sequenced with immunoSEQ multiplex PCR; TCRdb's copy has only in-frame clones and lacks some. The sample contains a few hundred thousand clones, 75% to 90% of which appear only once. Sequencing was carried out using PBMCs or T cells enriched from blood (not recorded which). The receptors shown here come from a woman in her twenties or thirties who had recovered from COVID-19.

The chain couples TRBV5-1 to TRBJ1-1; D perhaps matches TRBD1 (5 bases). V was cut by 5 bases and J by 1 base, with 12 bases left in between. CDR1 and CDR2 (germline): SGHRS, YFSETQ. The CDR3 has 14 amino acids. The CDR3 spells CASSLQTGNTEAFF. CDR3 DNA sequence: TGCGCCAGCAGTTTACAAACAGGGAACACTGAAGCTTTCTTT. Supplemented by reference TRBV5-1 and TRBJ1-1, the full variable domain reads KAGVTQTPRYLIKTRGQQVTLSCSPISGHRSVSWYQQTPGQGLQFLFEYFSETQRNKGNFPGRFSGRQFSNSRSEMNVSTLELGDSALYLCASSLQTGNTEAFFGQGTRLTVV.

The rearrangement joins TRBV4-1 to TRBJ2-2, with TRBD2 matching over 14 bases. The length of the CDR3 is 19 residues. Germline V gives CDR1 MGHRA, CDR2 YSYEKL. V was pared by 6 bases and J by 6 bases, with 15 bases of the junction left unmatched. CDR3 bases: TGCGCCAGCAGGGTTACCCCCCCGGGACTAGCGGGAGATGCCGGGGAGCTGTTTTTT. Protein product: CASRVTPPGLAGDAGELFF.

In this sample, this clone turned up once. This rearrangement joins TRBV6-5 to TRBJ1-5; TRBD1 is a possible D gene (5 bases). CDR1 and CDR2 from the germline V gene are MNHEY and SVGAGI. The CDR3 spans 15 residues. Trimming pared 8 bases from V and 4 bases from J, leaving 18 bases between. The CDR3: CASSPSRGENQPQHF. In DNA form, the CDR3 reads TGTGCCAGCTCGCCCAGCCGGGGGGAAAATCAGCCCCAGCATTTT.

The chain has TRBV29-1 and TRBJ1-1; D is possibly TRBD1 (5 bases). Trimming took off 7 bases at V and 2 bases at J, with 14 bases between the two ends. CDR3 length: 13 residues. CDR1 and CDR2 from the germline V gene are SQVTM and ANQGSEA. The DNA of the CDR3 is TGCAGCGCCCAAATGGGGGGAAACACTGAAGCTTTCTTT. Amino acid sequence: CSAQMGGNTEAFF.

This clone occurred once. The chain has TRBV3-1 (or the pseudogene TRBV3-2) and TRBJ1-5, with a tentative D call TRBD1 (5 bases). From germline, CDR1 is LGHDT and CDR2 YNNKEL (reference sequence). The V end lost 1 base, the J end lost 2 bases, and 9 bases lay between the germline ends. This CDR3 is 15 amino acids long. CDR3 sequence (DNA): TGTGCCAGCAGCCAAGGAGGAGGGGGCAATCAGCCCCAGCATTTT. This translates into CASSQGGGGNQPQHF.

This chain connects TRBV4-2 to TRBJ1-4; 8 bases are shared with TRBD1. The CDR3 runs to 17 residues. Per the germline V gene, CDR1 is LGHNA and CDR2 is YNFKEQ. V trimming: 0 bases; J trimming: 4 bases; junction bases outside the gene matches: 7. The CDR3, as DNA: TGTGCCAGCAGCCAAGATCCCAGGGGGCGTAATAATGAAAAACTGTTTTTT. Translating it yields CASSQDPRGRNNEKLFF.

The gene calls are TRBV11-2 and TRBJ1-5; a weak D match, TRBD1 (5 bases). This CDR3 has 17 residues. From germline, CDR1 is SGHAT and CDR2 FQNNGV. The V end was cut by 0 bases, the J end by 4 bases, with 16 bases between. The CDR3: CASSLERSRGTNQPQHF. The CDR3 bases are TGTGCCAGCAGCTTAGAGCGAAGTCGGGGGACGAATCAGCCCCAGCATTTT.

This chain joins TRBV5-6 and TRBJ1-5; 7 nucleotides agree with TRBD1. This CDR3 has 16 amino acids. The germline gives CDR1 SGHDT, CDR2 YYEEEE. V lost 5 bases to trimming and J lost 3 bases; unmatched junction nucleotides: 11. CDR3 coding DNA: TGTGCCAGCAGTCGACGTACAGGGGACCACAATCAGCCCCAGCATTTT. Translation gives CASSRRTGDHNQPQHF.

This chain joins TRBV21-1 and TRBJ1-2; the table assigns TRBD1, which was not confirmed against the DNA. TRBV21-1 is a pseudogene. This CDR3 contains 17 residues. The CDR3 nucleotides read TGTGCCAGCAGCAAAGTTTTCATTGGGCAGACGACCTATGGCTACACCTTC. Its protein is CASSKVFIGQTTYGYTF.

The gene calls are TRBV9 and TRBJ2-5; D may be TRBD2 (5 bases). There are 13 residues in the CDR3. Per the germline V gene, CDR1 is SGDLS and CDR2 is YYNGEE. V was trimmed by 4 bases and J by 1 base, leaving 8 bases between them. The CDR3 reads CASSPGLQETQYF. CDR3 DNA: TGTGCCAGCAGCCCTGGACTCCAAGAGACCCAGTACTTC. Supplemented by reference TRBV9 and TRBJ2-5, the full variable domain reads DSGVTQTPKHLITATGQRVTLRCSPRSGDLSVYWYQQSLDQGLQFLIQYYNGEERAKGNILERFSAQQFPDLHSELNLSSLELGDSALYFCASSPGLQETQYFGPGTRLLVL.